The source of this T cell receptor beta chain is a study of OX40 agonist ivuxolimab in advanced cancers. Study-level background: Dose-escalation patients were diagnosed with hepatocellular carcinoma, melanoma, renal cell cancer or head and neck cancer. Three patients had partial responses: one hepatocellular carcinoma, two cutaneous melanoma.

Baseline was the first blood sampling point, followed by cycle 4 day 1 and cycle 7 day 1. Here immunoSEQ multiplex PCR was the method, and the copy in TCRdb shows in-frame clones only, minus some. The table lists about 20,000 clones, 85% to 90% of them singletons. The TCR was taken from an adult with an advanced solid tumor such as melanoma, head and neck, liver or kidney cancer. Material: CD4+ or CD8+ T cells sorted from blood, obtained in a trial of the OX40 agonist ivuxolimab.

CDR3 amino acids: CASSGGDSSYEQYF. The DNA for the CDR3 is TGTGCCAGCTCGGGGGGGGACAGCTCCTACGAGCAGTACTTC. J is TRBJ2-7 and V is TRBV9, with a tentative D call TRBD2 (8 bases). The CDR3 sequence is 14 residues long. Per the germline V gene, CDR1 is SGDLS and CDR2 is YYNGEE. The V and J ends lost 7 bases and 0 bases respectively, with 14 bases between them.